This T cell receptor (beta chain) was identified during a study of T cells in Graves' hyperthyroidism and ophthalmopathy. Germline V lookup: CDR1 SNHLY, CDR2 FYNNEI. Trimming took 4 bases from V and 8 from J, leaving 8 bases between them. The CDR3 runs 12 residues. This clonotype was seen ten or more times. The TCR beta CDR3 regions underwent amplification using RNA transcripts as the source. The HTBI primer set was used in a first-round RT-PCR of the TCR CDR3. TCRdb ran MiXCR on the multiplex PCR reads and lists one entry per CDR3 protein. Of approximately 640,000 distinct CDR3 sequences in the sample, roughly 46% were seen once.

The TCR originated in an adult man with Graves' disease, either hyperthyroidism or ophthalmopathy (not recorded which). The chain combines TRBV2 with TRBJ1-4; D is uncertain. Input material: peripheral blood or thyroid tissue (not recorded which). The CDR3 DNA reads TGTGCCAGCAGTGCAGGAGGGGAAAAACTGTTTTTT. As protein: CASSAGGEKLFF. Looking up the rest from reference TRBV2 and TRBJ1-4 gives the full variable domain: EPEVTQTPSHQVTQMGQEVILRCVPISNHLYFYWYRQILGQKVEFLVSFYNNEISEKSEIFDDQFSVERPDGSNFTLKIRSTKLEDSAMYFCASSAGGEKLFFGSGTQLSVL.